This T cell receptor (beta chain) was observed in a study of T cell responses to AZD1222 COVID-19 vaccine. Study outcomes and limitations: Baseline antibody screening turned up just six seropositive AZD1222 recipients. There were mostly white British donors and more females than males, and clonal diversity was possibly underestimated. Spike was spanned by vaccine-associated CD4 TCRs, with dominance at 160-218 and 743-854.

As to this clone: Its specificity is not known. This sample also contains other DNA sequences that code for the same CDR3.

CDR1 is SGDLS and CDR2 is YYNGEE in the germline V gene. J lost 5 bases, V lost 2 bases, and 1 base had no gene match. This CDR3 has 13 amino acids. Sequencing was performed with immunoSEQ multiplex PCR; in TCRdb, only in-frame clones are kept and a portion is missing. The sample yields under 150,000 clones, 85% to 95% seen once. This sequence joins TRBV9 and TRBJ1-1; 9 bases fit TRBD1. The input for sequencing was peripheral blood, taken 28 days after the second AZD1222 dose. This sequence was found in an adult who received the AZD1222 COVID-19 vaccine. The CDR3 protein is CASSVDRGTEAFF. As DNA, the CDR3 is TGTGCCAGCAGCGTGGACAGGGGTACTGAAGCTTTCTTT. Full variable domain (missing parts from reference TRBV9 and TRBJ1-1): DSGVTQTPKHLITATGQRVTLRCSPRSGDLSVYWYQQSLDQGLQFLIQYYNGEERAKGNILERFSAQQFPDLHSELNLSSLELGDSALYFCASSVDRGTEAFFGQGTRLTVV.